This T cell receptor beta chain was identified during a study of Graves' ophthalmopathy and Graves' hyperthyroidism. Study findings and constraints: A majority of expanded thyroid clonotypes exceeding 0.001 frequency were likewise present in blood.

Germline assignment: CDR1 ENHRY and CDR2 SYGVKD. V was shortened by 0 bases and J by 5 bases, with 13 bases between the two germline ends. This CDR3 contains 16 residues. Beta-chain TCR CDR3 regions were amplified from RNA transcripts. HTBI primers served in a first-round RT-PCR, which a second-round multiplex PCR followed. TCRdb reprocessed the multiplex PCR reads via MiXCR and lists one record per CDR3 protein. The sample holds almost 750,000 distinct CDR3 sequences, 40% seen once. This clonotype was seen many times. Its antigen is as yet unknown. The chain uses TRBV10-3 and TRBJ2-2; D is possibly TRBD1 (5 bases). Material for sequencing was peripheral blood. The receptor was isolated from an adult man with Graves' ophthalmopathy. The CDR3, as DNA: TGTGCCATCAGTGAGTCGGCAGGGCAGAGGACCGGGGAGCTGTTTTTT. This translates into CAISESAGQRTGELFF.